A single sample is the source of the 14 T cell receptor beta chains below, sequenced in a study of blood T cell repertoires in COVID-19. The table came from immunoSEQ multiplex PCR; TCRdb's copy has only in-frame clones and leaves some out. This table holds some 100,000 clones, more than 70% found once. Sequencing used peripheral blood. The receptor source for this set is a woman in her twenties or thirties with acute or convalescent COVID-19.

This sequence joins TRBV12-5 and TRBJ1-5, with D maybe TRBD1 (6 bases). From germline, CDR1 is LGHNT and CDR2 FRNRAP. The CDR3 has 12 amino acids. Between the trimmed V and J ends, which lost 4 bases and 7 bases, there was a span of 8 bases. The CDR3, as DNA: TGTGCTAGTGGTTCAGGGGAGCAGCCCCAGCATTTT. Residues: CASGSGEQPQHF.

The chain has TRBV11-2 and TRBJ1-1, with 8 bases that match TRBD1. Germline CDR1 is SGHAT and CDR2 is FQNNGV. Unmatched junction bases numbered 10, after V lost 5 bases and J lost 5 bases. This CDR3 region has 15 residues. The CDR3 is CASSAGQATWTEAFF. CDR3 sequence (DNA): TGTGCCAGCAGCGCGGGACAGGCCACGTGGACTGAAGCTTTCTTT.

The J gene is TRBJ2-3, the V gene TRBV9; the D gene is possibly TRBD1 (6 bases). CDR3 size: 15 residues. Germline CDR1 SGDLS, CDR2 YYNGEE. Trimming cost V 4 bases and J 0 bases, with 12 bases left between them. CDR3 sequence reads: CASSPTGFSTDTQYF. The CDR3 DNA reads TGTGCCAGCAGCCCGACAGGATTCAGCACAGATACGCAGTATTTT.

The chain combines TRBV5-4 with TRBJ1-2; D might be TRBD1 (6 bases). CDR1 and CDR2 from the germline V gene are SGHNT and YYREEE (reference sequence). CDR3 length: 13 amino acids. The V gene lost 2 bases and the J gene lost 5 bases, with 10 bases spanning the gap. In nucleotides, the CDR3 is TGTGCCAGCAGCTTAAACAGGGAATATGGCTACACCTTC. The encoded protein is CASSLNREYGYTF.

V and J are TRBV29-1 and TRBJ1-4; TRBD1 matches at 10 bases. V lost 0 bases to trimming and J lost 7 bases; unmatched junction nucleotides: 8. Germline lookup yields CDR1 SQVTM and CDR2 ANQGSEA. The CDR3 sequence is 16 residues long. This CDR3 reads CSVEDLGDRGPEKLFF. The CDR3, as DNA: TGCAGCGTTGAAGATCTTGGCGACAGGGGGCCTGAAAAACTGTTTTTT. Filled out from reference TRBV29-1 and TRBJ1-4, the complete variable domain reads SAVISQKPSRDICQRGTSLTIQCQVDSQVTMMFWYRQQPGQSLTLIATANQGSEATYESGFVIDKFPISRPNLTFSTLTVSNMSPEDSSIYLCSVEDLGDRGPEKLFFGSGTQLSVL.

The J gene is TRBJ2-1, the V gene TRBV10-2; the D gene is possibly TRBD1 (6 bases). Germline CDR1 reads WSHSY; CDR2 reads SAAADI. This CDR3 region has 13 residues. V was trimmed by 3 bases and J by 8 bases, leaving 11 bases between them. The CDR3 DNA is TGCGCCAGCAGTGAAGGGGGTTGGCATGAGCAGTTCTTC. It is translated as CASSEGGWHEQFF.

The chain combines TRBV9 with TRBJ1-4; TRBD1 agrees at 8 bases. Germline V gene data show CDR1 as SGDLS and CDR2 as YYNGEE. The CDR3 is made up of 14 amino acids. The junction had 6 bases not matched to a gene; V was cut back by 3 bases and J by 8 bases. Here the CDR3 reads CASSASGGREKLFF. Here the CDR3 DNA reads TGTGCCAGCAGCGCATCAGGGGGCAGGGAAAAACTGTTTTTT.

The V and J genes are TRBV5-4 and TRBJ1-2, with 10 bases matching TRBD1. The germline CDR1 and CDR2 sequences are SGHNT and YYREEE (reference sequence). Losses at the gene ends were 4 bases for V and 8 bases for J; bases not matched to a gene: 5. CDR3 length equals 13 residues. The CDR3 sequence is CASSPGQGFGYTF. The DNA of the CDR3 is TGTGCCAGCAGCCCGGGACAGGGGTTCGGCTACACCTTC.

The chain's CDR3 is CASSLSFNQPQHF. In DNA, the CDR3 is TGTGCCAGCAGCTTATCATTCAATCAGCCCCAGCATTTT. V usage is TRBV7-2 and J usage is TRBJ1-5; no firm D call. V was clipped by 2 bases and J by 3 bases, with 5 bases between them. This CDR3 is 13 amino acids long. In germline, CDR1 is SGHTA, CDR2 FQGNSA.

This clone appeared once. This chain joins TRBV19 and TRBJ2-3; tentative D call: TRBD1 (5 bases). Germline V gene sequence: CDR1 LNHDA, CDR2 SQIVND (reference sequence). The V end was cut by 3 bases, the J end by 3 bases, with 7 bases between. The CDR3 loop spans 13 amino acids. The CDR3 DNA reads as TGTGCCAGTAGTATTAGGGGTACAGATACGCAGTATTTT. It is translated as CASSIRGTDTQYF.

This clone was observed a few times. The rearrangement joins TRBV28 to TRBJ2-6; the D gene is possibly TRBD2 (6 bases). Trimming shortened V by 3 bases and J by 0 bases, and 18 bases separated the two germline ends. There are 19 residues in the CDR3. Germline V CDR1 and CDR2: MDHEN, SYDVKM. This CDR3 is CASSLNRGGKSSGANVLTF. The CDR3 DNA reads TGTGCCAGCAGTTTGAATAGGGGAGGAAAAAGCTCTGGGGCCAACGTCCTGACTTTC.

The chain uses TRBV7-2 and TRBJ2-7; 11 bases match TRBD2. The germline V gene encodes CDR1 SGHTA and CDR2 FQGNSA. The CDR3 length is 15 residues. V lost 4 bases, J lost 3 bases, and 5 bases stayed unmatched. Here the CDR3 DNA reads TGTGCCAGCAGCTCCCCCGGACTAGCGGGCTACGAGCAGTACTTC. It codes for CASSSPGLAGYEQYF.

This rearrangement joins TRBV29-1 to TRBJ1-3, with D possibly TRBD1 on 5 matching bases. Between the trimmed V and J ends, which lost 6 bases and 0 bases, there was a span of 9 bases. CDR3 length: 13 amino acids. The germline V gene has CDR1 SQVTM and CDR2 ANQGSEA. Here the CDR3 reads CSVWDYSGNTIYF. The DNA for the CDR3 is TGCAGCGTGTGGGACTACTCTGGAAACACCATATATTTT.

The chain recombines TRBV2 with TRBJ2-7; D is perhaps TRBD2 (6 bases). Germline CDR1 SNHLY, CDR2 FYNNEI. Trimming removed 4 bases from V and 7 bases from J, with 8 bases in between. This CDR3 is 11 amino acids long. CDR3 region: CASSVAGEQYF. CDR3 DNA sequence: TGTGCCAGCAGTGTGGCGGGGGAGCAGTACTTC.